These 27 T cell receptor beta chains were all obtained from the same sample, sequenced in a study of blood T cell repertoires in COVID-19. Generated by immunoSEQ multiplex PCR, the TCRdb table keeps only in-frame clones and is missing some. The sample consists of about 84,000 clones, 76% of them appearing once. The sequenced sample consisted of peripheral blood. The receptors here all came from a man in his 70s with acute or convalescent COVID-19.

The chain employs TRBV12-3 or TRBV12-4 and TRBJ2-6, with unresolved D. V was shortened by 6 bases and J by 0 bases, with 3 bases between the two germline ends. This CDR3 is built from 13 residues. In nucleotides, the CDR3 is TGTGCCAGCAGCCTCTCTGGGGCCAACGTCCTGACTTTC. It specifies CASSLSGANVLTF.

This clone has only one observation. The rearrangement uses TRBV28 and TRBJ1-4, with D possibly being TRBD1 (6 bases). Trimming cost V 1 base and J 11 bases, with 17 bases left between them. Germline CDR1 reads MDHEN; CDR2 reads SYDVKM. This CDR3 is built from 15 residues. The CDR3 DNA follows: TGTGCCAGCAGTTTATCGGGACAACGAGGTAGCAAACTGTTTTTT. As protein: CASSLSGQRGSKLFF.

Only a few counts were recorded for this clone. As DNA, the CDR3 is TGTGCCAGCAGCCCAGGGGTGGGCGGATCCTACGAGCAGTACGTC. It yields the protein CASSPGVGGSYEQYV. The rearrangement links TRBV7-6 to TRBJ2-7; weak D call: TRBD1 (6 bases). The V end was cut by 5 bases, the J end by 1 base, with 15 bases between. The CDR3 is 15 residues long. The germline V gene encodes CDR1 SGHVS and CDR2 FNYEAQ.

The chain couples TRBV19 to TRBJ2-1, with TRBD2 identical over 7 bases. This CDR3 contains 19 residues. V trimming: 4 bases; J trimming: 1 base; junction bases outside the gene matches: 16. Germline V gene lookup returns CDR1 LNHDA and CDR2 SQIVND (reference sequence). CDR3 amino acids: CASSSIGGSSYGSYNEQFF. The CDR3 nucleotides are TGTGCCAGTAGTAGTATCGGCGGGAGTTCTTATGGTTCCTACAATGAGCAGTTCTTC.

This clone was observed a few times. The junction departs from germline at one end; a sequencing error may be responsible. V is TRBV7-7 and J is TRBJ2-1, with 7 bases that match TRBD1. CDR3 length equals 18 residues. Germline CDR1 and CDR2: SSHAT and FNYEAQ (reference sequence). The CDR3 here is CASSRGSGTVSSYNEQFF. Here the CDR3 DNA reads TGTGCTAGCAGCCGTGGGTCCGGGACAGTTAGCTCCTACAATGAGCAGTTCTTC.

V and J are TRBV6-5 and TRBJ2-2; TRBD2 matches 10 bases. V was clipped by 6 bases and J by 7 bases; unmatched bases: 5. The CDR3 consists of 14 residues. Germline V gives CDR1 MNHEY, CDR2 SVGAGI. CDR3 residues: CASRAGGPDGELFF. CDR3 coding DNA: TGTGCCAGCAGAGCGGGGGGGCCGGACGGGGAGCTGTTTTTT.

The V gene is TRBV3-1 (or the pseudogene TRBV3-2), the J gene TRBJ1-1; no reliable D call. This CDR3 contains 13 residues. V was clipped by 4 bases and J by 1 base, with 7 bases between them. Germline V lookup: CDR1 LGHDT, CDR2 YNNKEL (reference sequence). CDR3 nucleotides: TGTGCCAGCAGCCGTAGCGGGAACACTGAAGCTTTCTTT. The encoded protein is CASSRSGNTEAFF.

Ten or more counts support this clone. This chain links TRBV5-1 with TRBJ1-3; D is possibly TRBD1 (5 bases). Trimming shortened V by 4 bases and J by 0 bases, and 14 bases separated the two germline ends. The CDR3 consists of 16 residues. The germline V gene has CDR1 SGHRS and CDR2 YFSETQ. The CDR3 sequence: CASSATTASSGNTIYF. The CDR3 DNA sequence: TGCGCCAGCAGCGCGACGACAGCGAGCTCTGGAAACACCATATATTTT.

The V call is TRBV4-2, the J call TRBJ2-3, with TRBD1 matching 9 bases. The CDR3 is made up of 16 amino acids. V lost 3 bases, J lost 2 bases, and 6 bases stayed unmatched. Germline V gene data show CDR1 as LGHNA and CDR2 as YNFKEQ. The CDR3 nucleotides read TGTGCCAGCAGCCATCGACAGGGGGGGCACACAGATACGCAGTATTTT. Protein: CASSHRQGGHTDTQYF.

V is TRBV5-1 and J is TRBJ2-3; D ambiguous. There are 13 residues in the CDR3. Trimming pared 0 bases from V and 1 base from J, leaving 3 bases between. The germline CDR1 and CDR2 sequences are SGHRS and YFSETQ. The CDR3 loop reads CASSLGGTDTQYF. The CDR3 DNA reads as TGCGCCAGCAGCTTGGGAGGCACAGATACGCAGTATTTT.

The chain is built from TRBV11-2 and TRBJ1-1, with D perhaps matching TRBD1 (5 bases). V was shortened by 5 bases and J by 6 bases, with 13 bases between the two germline ends. The germline V gene has CDR1 SGHAT and CDR2 FQNNGV. The CDR3 sequence is 13 residues long. CDR3 nucleotides: TGTGCCAGCAGCCCGGGGGTAGGTGCTGAAGCTTTCTTT. Translation gives CASSPGVGAEAFF. Full variable domain (remainder filled in from reference TRBV11-2 and TRBJ1-1): EAGVAQSPRYKIIEKRQSVAFWCNPISGHATLYWYQQILGQGPKLLIQFQNNGVVDDSQLPKDRFSAERLKGVDSTLKIQPAKLEDSAVYLCASSPGVGAEAFFGQGTRLTVV.

The chain uses TRBV7-9 and TRBJ1-3, with D hard to call. Germline V gene lookup returns CDR1 SEHNR and CDR2 FQNEAQ (reference sequence). The CDR3 covers 17 residues. V lost 1 base, J lost 1 base, and 14 bases lay in between. The CDR3 sequence is CASSLESGMRSGNTIYF. The CDR3 DNA follows: TGTGCCAGCAGCTTAGAATCCGGGATGAGGTCTGGAAACACCATATATTTT.

This clone was seen more than once but under ten times. The rearrangement uses TRBV7-9 and TRBJ2-1; 12 nucleotides align to TRBD2. CDR1 is SEHNR, CDR2 FQNEAQ, per germline (reference sequence). The trim removed 6 bases at V and 7 bases at J, leaving 7 bases unmatched. This CDR3 contains 15 residues. The CDR3, as DNA: TGTGCCAGCAGTTCTCTGCTAGCGGGGGGGAATGAGCAGTTCTTC. It is translated as CASSSLLAGGNEQFF.

This rearrangement joins TRBV5-4 to TRBJ2-1; 9 bases are shared with TRBD2. The CDR3 runs 15 residues. Looked up from germline, CDR1 is SGHNT and CDR2 is YYREEE (reference sequence). V lost 3 bases to trimming and J lost 5 bases; unmatched junction nucleotides: 6. The CDR3 is CASSWRGGLDNEQFF. CDR3 DNA sequence: TGTGCCAGCAGCTGGCGGGGGGGCTTGGACAATGAGCAGTTCTTC. Supplemented by reference TRBV5-4 and TRBJ2-1, the full variable domain reads ETGVTQSPTHLIKTRGQQVTLRCSSQSGHNTVSWYQQALGQGPQFIFQYYREEENGRGNFPPRFSGLQFPNYSSELNVNALELDDSALYLCASSWRGGLDNEQFFGPGTRLTVL.

The V and J genes are TRBV2 and TRBJ1-2; D may be TRBD1 (5 bases). CDR3 length: 14 residues. Germline lookup yields CDR1 SNHLY and CDR2 FYNNEI. With 4 bases removed from V and 8 bases from J, the gap between germline ends came to 17 bases. CDR3 sequence: CASSVRVQGGGYTF. The CDR3 DNA follows: TGTGCCAGCAGTGTTCGTGTCCAGGGAGGCGGCTACACCTTC.

This chain links TRBV28 with TRBJ1-3; D gene ambiguous. Trimming pared 8 bases from V and 0 bases from J, leaving 17 bases between. There are 16 residues in the CDR3. The V gene's germline CDR1 is MDHEN and CDR2 SYDVKM. The CDR3 loop is CASWERAASSGNTIYF. The CDR3 DNA reads TGTGCCAGCTGGGAGAGGGCAGCTAGCTCTGGAAACACCATATATTTT. The full variable domain, completed using reference TRBV28 and TRBJ1-3, is DVKVTQSSRYLVKRTGEKVFLECVQDMDHENMFWYRQDPGLGLRLIYFSYDVKMKEKGDIPEGYSVSREKKERFSLILESASTNQTSMYLCASWERAASSGNTIYFGEGSWLTVV.

Only one count was recorded for this clone. The chain uses TRBV2 and TRBJ2-3; the D gene is possibly TRBD1 (5 bases). The germline CDR1 and CDR2 sequences are SNHLY and FYNNEI. This CDR3 comprises 14 residues. Trimming took off 0 bases at V and 6 bases at J, with 10 bases between the two ends. The CDR3 coding sequence is TGTGCCAGCAGTGAAGCGCTTCCAGGGGATACGCAGTATTTT. Translation: CASSEALPGDTQYF.

This clone was picked up a small number of times. The genes are TRBV6-6 and TRBJ2-7; 8 nucleotides line up with TRBD1. This CDR3 has 18 amino acids. Germline CDR1 and CDR2: MNHNY and SVGAGI (reference sequence). The trim removed 5 bases at V and 5 bases at J, leaving 20 bases unmatched. CDR3 in amino acids: CASSLFVDPRQGTHEQYF. In DNA, the CDR3 is TGTGCCAGCAGTCTCTTTGTGGATCCGAGACAGGGGACCCACGAGCAGTACTTC.

This rearrangement joins TRBV10-1 to TRBJ1-2; no definite D call. Trimming shortened V by 3 bases and J by 4 bases, and 6 bases separated the two germline ends. From germline, CDR1 is WNHNN and CDR2 SYGVQD (reference sequence). The CDR3 contains 12 residues. For the CDR3, the DNA is TGCGCCAGCAGTGATGGCAGCTATGGCTACACCTTC. It codes for CASSDGSYGYTF.

Regarding this clone: Different DNA sequences within this sample yield the same CDR3. V gene TRBV18 combines with J gene TRBJ1-1; 8 bases agree with TRBD1. Germline V gene data show CDR1 as KGHSH and CDR2 as LQKENI. V was pared by 2 bases and J by 5 bases, with 4 bases of the junction left unmatched. CDR3 length: 14 residues. DNA of the CDR3: TGTGCCAGCTCACCAATGACAGGGGATACTGAAGCTTTCTTT. Encoded protein: CASSPMTGDTEAFF.

This clone has only a few counts. The chain is built from TRBV2 and TRBJ1-6; D ambiguous. V lost 2 bases and J lost 0, with 8 bases in between. Germline V CDR1 and CDR2: SNHLY, FYNNEI. The CDR3 has 16 amino acids. The CDR3 DNA reads TGTGCCAGCAGTGAATCACAGAGCTCCTATAATTCACCCCTCCACTTT. Translation gives CASSESQSSYNSPLHF.

This clone appeared a single time. V and J are TRBV4-1 and TRBJ1-1, with D unresolved. The CDR3 sequence is 16 residues long. From germline, CDR1 is MGHRA and CDR2 YSYEKL. The ends were cut back, 0 bases at V and 0 bases at J, with 11 bases in the middle. The CDR3 sequence is CASSQDQTELNTEAFF. For the CDR3, the DNA is TGCGCCAGCAGCCAAGATCAAACAGAGTTGAACACTGAAGCTTTCTTT.

This clone was seen a single time. This chain links TRBV5-6 with TRBJ1-2; 9 nucleotides align to TRBD1. The germline CDR1 and CDR2 sequences are SGHDT and YYEEEE. The CDR3 runs 16 residues. With 4 bases clipped from V and 8 bases from J, the junction kept 15 bases outside the gene matches. In DNA form, the CDR3 reads TGTGCCAGCAGCCAAACTTATAACAGGGGGCACGGCGGCTACACCTTC. Protein: CASSQTYNRGHGGYTF. Supplemented by reference TRBV5-6 and TRBJ1-2, the full variable domain reads DAGVTQSPTHLIKTRGQQVTLRCSPKSGHDTVSWYQQALGQGPQFIFQYYEEEERQRGNFPDRFSGHQFPNYSSELNVNALLLGDSALYLCASSQTYNRGHGGYTFGSGTRLTVV.

V usage is TRBV19 and J usage is TRBJ1-1; D is undetermined. This CDR3 is 14 amino acids long. Germline V gives CDR1 LNHDA, CDR2 SQIVND (reference sequence). Trimming left V 3 bases short and J 8 bases short, with 16 bases between. This CDR3 is CASSILGSGNEAFF. The CDR3 bases are TGTGCCAGTAGTATTCTAGGATCCGGAAACGAAGCTTTCTTT.

The V call is TRBV21-1, the J call TRBJ2-7; the table names TRBD1, a call not compared with the DNA. TRBV21-1 is a listed pseudogene. There are 15 residues in the CDR3. This CDR3 is CASSKKGAGTDEQYV. The DNA for the CDR3 is TGTGCCAGCAGCAAAAAAGGGGCAGGAACTGACGAGCAGTACGTC.

This chain links TRBV9 with TRBJ1-1; no definite D call. Germline V CDR1 and CDR2: SGDLS, YYNGEE. The CDR3 extends over 15 amino acids. The V gene lost 4 bases and the J gene lost 3 bases, with 16 bases spanning the gap. The CDR3 nucleotides are TGTGCCAGCAGCCCCCCTCATACGGGATACACTGAAGCTTTCTTT. Translated, it gives CASSPPHTGYTEAFF.

The chain recombines TRBV4-1 with TRBJ1-6; the match to TRBD1 covers 10 bases. J was trimmed by 10 bases and V by 0 bases; bases with no gene match: 9. Per the germline V gene, CDR1 is MGHRA and CDR2 is YSYEKL. This CDR3 contains 17 residues. The CDR3 region is CASSQDLRTGGTSPLHF. DNA for the CDR3: TGCGCCAGCAGCCAAGATCTGCGGACAGGGGGAACGTCACCCCTCCACTTT.